The 2 T cell receptor beta chains given below trace back to one sample, sequenced in a study of cytomegalovirus exposure and HLA in healthy donors. In the PCR, 60 Vbeta and 13 Jbeta primers were used. Produced via immunoSEQ multiplex PCR; TCRdb's table is partial and in-frame only. The sample table sets out about 130,000 clones. The source material was PBMCs. The receptor set was obtained from a man younger than 35 in good health and CMV-seronegative.

The gene calls are TRBV27 and TRBJ1-6; D is unresolved. V was shortened by 4 bases and J by 7 bases, with 14 bases between the two germline ends. The V gene's germline CDR1 is MNHEY and CDR2 SMNVEV (reference sequence). CDR3 length: 15 residues. The CDR3 protein is CASSWSEAANSPLHF. The DNA of the CDR3 is TGTGCCAGCAGTTGGTCTGAGGCGGCAAATTCACCCCTCCACTTT.

The rearrangement links TRBV14 to TRBJ1-2; D is unresolved. V was clipped by 2 bases and J by 1 base, with 8 bases between them. CDR3 length: 14 amino acids. Germline V gives CDR1 SGHDN, CDR2 FVKESK. CDR3 sequence: CASSQSGGNYGYTF. In nucleotides, the CDR3 is TGTGCCAGCAGCCAATCCGGCGGTAACTATGGCTACACCTTC. The variable domain in full, completed from reference TRBV14 and TRBJ1-2, reads EAGVTQFPSHSVIEKGQTVTLRCDPISGHDNLYWYRRVMGKEIKFLLHFVKESKQDESGMPNNRFLAERTGGTYSTLKVQPAELEDSGVYFCASSQSGGNYGYTFGSGTRLTVV.